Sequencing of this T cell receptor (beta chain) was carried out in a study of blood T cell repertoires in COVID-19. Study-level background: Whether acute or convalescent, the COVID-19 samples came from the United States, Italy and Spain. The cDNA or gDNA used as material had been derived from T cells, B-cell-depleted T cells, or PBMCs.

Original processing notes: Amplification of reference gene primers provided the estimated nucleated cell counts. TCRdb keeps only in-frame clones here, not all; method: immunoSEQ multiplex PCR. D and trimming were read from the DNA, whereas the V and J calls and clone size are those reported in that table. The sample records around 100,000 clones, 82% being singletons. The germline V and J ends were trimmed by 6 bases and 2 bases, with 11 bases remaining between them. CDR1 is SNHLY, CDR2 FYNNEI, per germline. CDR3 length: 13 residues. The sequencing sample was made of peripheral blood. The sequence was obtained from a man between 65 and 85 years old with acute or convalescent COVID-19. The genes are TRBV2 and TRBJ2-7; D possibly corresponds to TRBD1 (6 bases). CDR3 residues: CASRGALAYEQYF. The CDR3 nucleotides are TGTGCCAGCAGGGGGGCCCTAGCCTACGAGCAGTACTTC.